The clone carrying this T cell receptor (beta chain) was seen more than once but under ten times. Its antigen is not known. The sample originates from a study of T cells after yellow fever vaccination. Study-level background: The authors prepared low-cell-number fractions using SMART-Seq v4 Ultra Low Input. Study-wide results and caveats: At around 96% for CD4 and about 91% for CD8, most primary-vaccination clones showed up again after the booster. Only a small proportion of the clonotypes turned up in both the CD4 and the CD8 compartments, likely arising from convergent recombination.

The germline V gene encodes CDR1 SGHDT and CDR2 YYEEEE. V lost 1 base to trimming and J lost 2 bases, with 12 bases between them. This CDR3 is built from 16 residues. Conversion of TCR transcripts into cDNA relied on 5'RACE template switching, which added a universal primer site and UMIs. Via MiXCR, TCRdb re-called the 5' RACE reads, giving one row per CDR3 protein. The table has approximately 300,000 distinct CDR3 sequences, more than 8.5% seen once. The sequencing used PBMCs, collected on the day of the first yellow fever vaccination. The rearrangement joins TRBV5-6 to TRBJ2-2; possibly TRBD2 for D (6 bases). The sequence was obtained from a man aged 18 to 29 who received the YFV17D yellow fever vaccine. This CDR3 is CASSLIWGGNTGELFF. CDR3 DNA: TGTGCCAGCAGCTTGATTTGGGGAGGAAACACCGGGGAGCTGTTTTTT.